This T cell receptor beta chain was sequenced during a study of OX40 agonist ivuxolimab in advanced cancers. Broadly, across the study: Ivuxolimab was a fully human IgG2 agonistic monoclonal antibody targeting the costimulatory receptor OX40 (CD134). Patients were allowed to have had prior anti-PD-1, anti-PD-L1 or anti-CTLA-4 therapy, and more than 35% of the dose-escalation patients had been treated with checkpoint inhibitors. The paper describes the monotherapy dose-escalation part (N ≈ 51 patients) of the phase I trial of ivuxolimab. The dose-escalation cohort was about 87% male with a mean age of about 65 years, ranging from roughly 20 to 85. Intravenous ivuxolimab was administered to patients every 2 weeks at six dose levels: 0.01, 0.1, 0.3, 1.5, 3 and 10 mg/kg. Among the roughly 52 dose-escalation patients, approximately 20 had hepatocellular carcinoma, 15 or so melanoma, 9 renal cell carcinoma and 9 head and neck cancer. The purpose of peripheral TCRbeta sequencing was to test whether ivuxolimab changed TCR sequence diversity and led to clonal T-cell expansion. Partial responses occurred in three dose-escalation patients, of whom one had hepatocellular carcinoma and two had cutaneous melanoma. Overall study outcomes, separate from this receptor: Clonal expansion of both CD4+ and CD8+ blood T cells was observed from baseline to week 6 at doses 0.1 to 3.0 mg/kg. Low levels of normalized T-cell clonal expansion were also seen in some patients who did not respond. Antigen specificity was not determined for the clonally expanded peripheral T cells. On average, CD8+ T cells showed more expanded clones than CD4+ T cells after ivuxolimab. Partial responders in the 0.1-3.0 mg/kg groups had among the lowest normalized peripheral clonal expansion, especially among CD8+ T cells.

Based on the germline V gene, the CDR1 and CDR2 sequences are MNHEY and SVGAGI. V is cut by 6 bases and J by 2 bases, and the space between the germline ends is 14 bases. The CDR3 goes from the cysteine to the phenylalanine over 14 residues. Only CDR3 DNA remains: 42 bases, in frame from the first base. Genomic DNA was isolated from the sorted cells so that the TCRbeta CDR3 region could be sequenced. TCRbeta CDR3 regions were sequenced using the immunoSEQ Assay. The immuneACCESS repertoire file appears here via TCRdb, limited to in-frame rearrangements. These files lack a portion of the clones; in checked studies, under half of the deficit traces to unresolved V genes, and the cause of the others is not known. Present in this sample are tens of thousands of clones, around nine tenths of which were seen just once. The ten most abundant clones make up approximately 2.1% of the sample. Patients with a history of autoimmune disease or receiving systemic immunosuppression were excluded from the trial. In every dose cohort, peripheral blood was drawn for TCR sequencing at baseline, cycle 4 day 1, and cycle 7 day 1. Samples were obtained from an open-label, multicenter, first-in-human phase I dose-escalation trial of ivuxolimab. Adults with locally advanced or metastatic melanoma, renal cell carcinoma, hepatocellular carcinoma or head and neck squamous cell carcinoma were enrolled in the trial. Before TCR sequencing, CD4+ and CD8+ T cells were separately sorted from peripheral blood.

This clone was seen once. Its cognate antigen has yet to be identified. There are no base qualities to consult, and no much larger clone falls within one base. This clonotype originated in an adult with an advanced solid tumor such as melanoma, head and neck, liver or kidney cancer. Recombination joined TRBV6-5 with TRBJ2-7; no D segment can be confidently identified. This specimen was CD4+ or CD8+ T cells sorted from blood, taken in a trial of the OX40 agonist ivuxolimab. The DNA sequence follows: TGTGCCAGCAGCTACCCCGGGCCTCCCTACGAGCAGTACTTC. Its translation is CASSYPGPPYEQYF.